One and the same sample provided the 28 T cell receptor beta chains below, sequenced in a study of cytomegalovirus exposure and HLA in healthy donors. This PCR relied on a set of 60 Vbeta primers and 13 Jbeta primers. Profiling relied on immunoSEQ multiplex PCR, and the TCRdb table lists in-frame clones only, not all of them. Here the sample spans about 190,000 clones, roughly 80% being singletons. Sample: PBMCs. These receptors were collected from a woman aged 18-29 years in good health and CMV-seronegative.

The V and J genes are TRBV6-5 and TRBJ2-5; 7 bases agree with TRBD1. Looked up from germline, CDR1 is MNHEY and CDR2 is SVGAGI. V trimming: 6 bases; J trimming: 4 bases; junction bases outside the gene matches: 5. CDR3 length equals 13 residues. The CDR3 DNA is TGTGCCAGCAGGAACAGGGGTCCAGAGACCCAGTACTTC. It specifies CASRNRGPETQYF.

The chain links TRBV4-3 to TRBJ1-1; 8 bases are a match to TRBD1. V gave up 0 bases and J gave up 6 bases; unmatched junction bases: 9. This CDR3 comprises 16 residues. CDR1 and CDR2 (germline): LGHNA, YSLEER. CDR3 in amino acids: CASSQDPHRGGPEAFF. For the CDR3, the DNA is TGCGCCAGCAGCCAAGATCCCCACAGGGGGGGCCCTGAAGCTTTCTTT.

The chain links TRBV9 to TRBJ2-1, with unresolved D. Germline V CDR1 and CDR2: SGDLS, YYNGEE. CDR3 size: 14 residues. The V gene lost 4 bases and the J gene lost 4 bases, with 12 bases spanning the gap. CDR3 sequence reads: CASSPVERYNEQFF. For the CDR3, the DNA is TGTGCCAGCAGCCCCGTCGAGAGGTACAATGAGCAGTTCTTC.

The J gene is TRBJ1-1, the V gene TRBV5-1; D gene ambiguous. This CDR3 has 12 residues. V was cut by 1 base and J by 7 bases, with 8 bases left in between. Germline-derived CDR1 and CDR2 are SGHRS and YFSETQ. The CDR3 is CASSLNTIEAFF. For the CDR3, the DNA is TGCGCCAGCAGCTTGAATACTATTGAAGCTTTCTTT.

In this sample, this clone turned up once. The chain uses TRBV6-6 and TRBJ2-2; 9 nucleotides agree with TRBD2. This CDR3 has 15 amino acids. In germline, CDR1 is MNHNY, CDR2 SVGAGI (reference sequence). V gave up 6 bases and J gave up 7 bases; unmatched junction bases: 9. CDR3 DNA sequence: TGTGCCAGCAGCCCCAGAGCGGGGGGTATCGGGGAGCTGTTTTTT. Translation: CASSPRAGGIGELFF.

This chain joins TRBV9 and TRBJ2-1; 13 bases are a match to TRBD2. This CDR3 is built from 17 residues. Per germline, CDR1 SGDLS and CDR2 YYNGEE. Trimming took 3 bases from V and 4 from J; bases not matched to a gene: 7. Written as DNA, the CDR3 is TGTGCCAGCAGCGACCGGACTAGCGGGGGACCTTACAATGAGCAGTTCTTC. Translating it yields CASSDRTSGGPYNEQFF.

The rearrangement links TRBV6-5 to TRBJ1-2; the match to TRBD1 covers 10 bases. Germline V gene lookup returns CDR1 MNHEY and CDR2 SVGAGI. The CDR3 runs 11 residues. Trimming took 6 bases from V and 8 from J; bases not matched to a gene: 0. The DNA of the CDR3 is TGTGCCAGCAGGACAGGGGGCGGCTACACCTTC. Amino acid sequence: CASRTGGGYTF.

The chain couples TRBV7-3 to TRBJ1-1; D remains unclear. V lost 5 bases and J lost 5, with 9 bases in between. Germline CDR1 and CDR2: SGHTA and FQGTGA. This CDR3 is 12 amino acids long. The CDR3 nucleotides read TGTGCCAGCAGCGACCTCGGGACTGAAGCTTTCTTT. It is translated as CASSDLGTEAFF.

The genes are TRBV15 and TRBJ2-5, with a weak D call TRBD1 (5 bases). V dropped 0 bases and J dropped 0 bases, with 23 bases sitting between them. CDR1 is LNHNV and CDR2 is YYDKDF in the germline V gene (reference sequence). The CDR3 runs 20 residues. The CDR3 here is CATSRDLARVDPENQETQYF. The CDR3 DNA reads as TGTGCCACCAGCAGAGATTTGGCCAGGGTTGATCCTGAAAACCAAGAGACCCAGTACTTC.

The rearrangement uses TRBV5-1 and TRBJ2-2; TRBD2 might be the D (5 bases). V lost 2 bases, J lost 7 bases, and 15 bases lay in between. The germline V gene has CDR1 SGHRS and CDR2 YFSETQ. CDR3 length: 15 residues. The CDR3 nucleotides read TGCGCCAGCAGCTTAACCTTAGCGTCGGACGGGGAGCTGTTTTTT. Translation: CASSLTLASDGELFF.

This chain uses TRBV7-2 with TRBJ1-1; the match to TRBD1 covers 9 bases. With 5 bases clipped from V and 4 bases from J, the junction kept 5 bases outside the gene matches. The CDR3 contains 14 residues. Germline loops: CDR1 SGHTA, CDR2 FQGNSA. The chain's CDR3 is CASSPTGGGTEAFF. In nucleotides, the CDR3 is TGTGCCAGCAGCCCGACAGGGGGAGGCACTGAAGCTTTCTTT.

The chain carries TRBV6-1 and TRBJ2-7; maybe TRBD1 (6 bases). The CDR3 totals 17 residues. Germline assignment: CDR1 MNHNS and CDR2 SASEGT. V was cut by 0 bases and J by 2 bases, with 17 bases left in between. CDR3 protein: CASSEATDSYPPYEQYF. The CDR3 DNA sequence: TGTGCCAGCAGTGAAGCCACGGACAGTTATCCCCCCTACGAGCAGTACTTC.

J is TRBJ2-3 and V is TRBV27, with a possible D match to TRBD1 (6 bases). The germline CDR1 and CDR2 sequences are MNHEY and SMNVEV (reference sequence). CDR3 length: 14 amino acids. The V end lost 3 bases, the J end lost 5 bases, and 12 bases lay between the germline ends. Here the CDR3 reads CASSLGPRGDTQYF. CDR3 DNA sequence: TGTGCCAGCAGTTTGGGCCCCAGGGGAGATACGCAGTATTTT.

The chain has TRBV5-1 and TRBJ2-3, with D perhaps TRBD1 (5 bases). Germline loops: CDR1 SGHRS, CDR2 YFSETQ. Trimming removed 5 bases at V and 6 bases at J, with 13 bases between. The CDR3 spans 13 residues. CDR3 amino acids: CASSPREMDTQYF. The CDR3, as DNA: TGCGCCAGCAGTCCCAGGGAAATGGATACGCAGTATTTT.

The chain links TRBV7-2 to TRBJ1-2; TRBD1 matches at 9 bases. CDR1 is SGHTA and CDR2 is FQGNSA in the germline V gene. V lost 3 bases to trimming and J lost 8 bases; unmatched junction nucleotides: 1. This CDR3 comprises 12 residues. As DNA, the CDR3 is TGTGCCAGCAGCTTCACAGGGGGCGGCTACACCTTC. It codes for CASSFTGGGYTF.

The chain employs TRBV7-3 and TRBJ1-1, with D hard to call. CDR3 length equals 15 residues. V gave up 2 bases and J gave up 1 base, with 11 bases separating them. The germline gives CDR1 SGHTA, CDR2 FQGTGA. The CDR3 loop is CASSLGDTPNTEAFF. The CDR3 nucleotides read TGTGCCAGCAGCTTAGGCGACACGCCGAACACTGAAGCTTTCTTT.

The chain has TRBV9 and TRBJ1-2, with 10 bases matching TRBD1. Germline V gene data show CDR1 as SGDLS and CDR2 as YYNGEE. The CDR3 totals 14 residues. V lost 4 bases and J lost 5; bases outside the gene matches: 5. DNA of the CDR3: TGTGCCAGCAGCCCAGGACAGGGGGAATATGGCTACACCTTC. Protein product: CASSPGQGEYGYTF.

The J gene is TRBJ1-2, the V gene TRBV4-1; TRBD1 aligns across 7 bases. This CDR3 is built from 17 residues. Trimming cost V 4 bases and J 3 bases; bases outside gene matches: 14. CDR1 and CDR2 from the germline V gene are MGHRA and YSYEKL. CDR3 bases: TGCGCCAGCAGCCGAGGTCTCCCCCGACAGGGAGACTATGGCTACACCTTC. Its translation: CASSRGLPRQGDYGYTF.

This rearrangement joins TRBV27 to TRBJ2-1, with D tentatively TRBD1 (5 bases). V lost 4 bases and J lost 8, with 15 bases in between. Germline CDR1 MNHEY, CDR2 SMNVEV (reference sequence). The CDR3 is 14 residues long. Here the CDR3 reads CASSSPLRADEQFF. CDR3 nucleotides: TGTGCCAGCAGTTCTCCGCTCAGGGCCGATGAGCAGTTCTTC.

This chain links TRBV25-1 with TRBJ1-5; tentatively, D is TRBD1 (5 bases). This CDR3 has 15 amino acids. V lost 6 bases, J lost 4 bases, and 16 bases lay in between. Germline values: CDR1 MGHDK, CDR2 SYGVNS. CDR3: CASRVRGLLNQPQHF. The CDR3 nucleotides read TGTGCCAGCAGGGTAAGGGGACTGCTGAATCAGCCCCAGCATTTT.

The chain links TRBV28 to TRBJ1-2; TRBD1 might be the D (5 bases). Germline-derived CDR1 and CDR2 are MDHEN and SYDVKM. Trimming took off 3 bases at V and 8 bases at J, with 16 bases between the two ends. This CDR3 spans 14 amino acids. CDR3 region: CASSFWEGREGYTF. Here the CDR3 DNA reads TGTGCCAGCAGTTTTTGGGAGGGGCGAGAGGGCTACACCTTC.

This chain links TRBV7-9 with TRBJ1-2, with D unresolved. Germline CDR1 reads SEHNR; CDR2 reads FQNEAQ (reference sequence). The CDR3 length is 15 residues. Trimming shortened V by 3 bases and J by 8 bases, and 19 bases separated the two germline ends. The CDR3 sequence is CASSFWREEFEGYTF. CDR3 nucleotide sequence: TGTGCCAGCAGCTTTTGGAGGGAAGAGTTTGAGGGCTACACCTTC.

The genes are TRBV13 and TRBJ2-3; 10 nucleotides agree with TRBD1. The CDR3 has 15 amino acids. With V trimmed by 5 bases and J by 5 bases, 7 bases remained unmatched. CDR1 PRHDT and CDR2 FYEKMQ come from the germline V gene (reference sequence). This chain's CDR3 is CASSQGTGAVDTQYF. CDR3 in DNA: TGTGCCAGCAGCCAGGGGACAGGGGCCGTAGATACGCAGTATTTT. The whole variable domain, remainder taken from reference TRBV13 and TRBJ2-3, is AAGVIQSPRHLIKEKRETATLKCYPIPRHDTVYWYQQGPGQDPQFLISFYEKMQSDKGSIPDRFSAQQFSDYHSELNMSSLELGDSALYFCASSQGTGAVDTQYFGPGTRLTVL.

This clone was counted only a few times. The chain has TRBV30 and TRBJ2-7; D is perhaps TRBD2 (5 bases). The germline gives CDR1 GTSNPN, CDR2 SVGIG (reference sequence). V dropped 0 bases and J dropped 5 bases, with 14 bases sitting between them. There are 14 residues in the CDR3. CDR3 sequence (DNA): TGTGCCTGGAGTGTAAAGGGAGAAGGCGACGAGCAGTACTTC. It encodes CAWSVKGEGDEQYF.

This sequence joins TRBV27 and TRBJ1-1; no clear D. From germline, CDR1 is MNHEY and CDR2 SMNVEV (reference sequence). Trimming took 2 bases from V and 0 from J, leaving 13 bases between them. The CDR3 contains 16 residues. Written as DNA, the CDR3 is TGTGCCAGCAGTTTAATTGGTACGATAGTGAACACTGAAGCTTTCTTT. As protein: CASSLIGTIVNTEAFF.

The chain has TRBV28 and TRBJ2-3; D gene uncertain. The CDR3 is made up of 15 amino acids. Trimming took 3 bases from V and 9 from J, leaving 19 bases between them. Germline V gene lookup returns CDR1 MDHEN and CDR2 SYDVKM. The chain's CDR3 is CASSLRFPSDRTQYF. The CDR3 DNA sequence: TGTGCCAGCAGTTTGAGGTTCCCCAGCGACCGAACGCAGTATTTT.

This chain joins TRBV7-9 and TRBJ2-7; no definite D call. Germline values: CDR1 SEHNR, CDR2 FQNEAQ (reference sequence). The V gene lost 4 bases and the J gene lost 3 bases, with 7 bases spanning the gap. This CDR3 spans 12 amino acids. CDR3 nucleotides: TGTGCCAGCAGCTCAAGACACTACGAGCAGTACTTC. Translation: CASSSRHYEQYF. Using reference TRBV7-9 and TRBJ2-7 for the parts outside the CDR3, the full variable domain is DTGVSQNPRHKITKRGQNVTFRCDPISEHNRLYWYRQTLGQGPEFLTYFQNEAQLEKSRLLSDRFSAERPKGSFSTLEIQRTEQGDSAMYLCASSSRHYEQYFGPGTRLTVT.

V gene TRBV29-1 combines with J gene TRBJ2-7; D perhaps matches TRBD1 (6 bases). Trimming took 7 bases from V and 3 from J, leaving 16 bases between them. This CDR3 has 13 residues. Looked up from germline, CDR1 is SQVTM and CDR2 is ANQGSEA. The CDR3 region is CSAVVDRYYEQYF. DNA of the CDR3: TGCAGCGCTGTGGTGGACAGATACTACGAGCAGTACTTC.